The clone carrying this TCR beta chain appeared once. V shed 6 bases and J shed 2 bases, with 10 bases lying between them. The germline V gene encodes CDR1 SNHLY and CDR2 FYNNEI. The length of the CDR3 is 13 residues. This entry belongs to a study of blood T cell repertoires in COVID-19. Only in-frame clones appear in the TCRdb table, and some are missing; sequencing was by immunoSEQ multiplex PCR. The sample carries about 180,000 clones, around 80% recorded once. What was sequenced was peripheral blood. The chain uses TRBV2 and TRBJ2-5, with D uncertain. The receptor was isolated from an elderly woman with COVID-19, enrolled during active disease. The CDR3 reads CASRWMEQETQYF. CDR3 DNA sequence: TGTGCCAGCAGGTGGATGGAGCAAGAGACCCAGTACTTC.